A selection of T cell receptor beta chains follows, all from one sample in a study of T cell responses to AZD1222 COVID-19 vaccine. Sequencing was performed with immunoSEQ multiplex PCR; in TCRdb, only in-frame clones are kept and a portion is missing. In the table there are 97,000 or so clones, approximately 81% of which are singletons. The material sequenced was peripheral blood, taken on day 0 of AZD1222 vaccination. The receptors originated from an adult in good health. Both conserved end residues are part of each CDR3. The D gene is left open where the match is weak. Clone size appears in some rows only: once, few, many, or a class for an expanded clone.

v_call	j_call	d_call	clone_size	cdr3_aa	cdr3_nt
TRBV24-1	TRBJ1-5	TRBD1	few	CATSDSQGVGNQPQHF	TGTGCCACCAGTGATTCTCAGGGGGTAGGCAATCAGCCCCAGCATTTT
TRBV18	TRBJ2-3	NA	NA	CASSPGDTQYF	TGTGCCAGCTCACCAGGGGATACGCAGTATTTT
TRBV19	TRBJ1-2	TRBD1	NA	CASSIGDRPMRGYTF	TGTGCCAGTAGTATAGGGGACAGGCCGATGAGGGGCTACACCTTC
TRBV12-3/TRBV12-4	TRBJ2-1	NA	NA	CASSLVGGGTFFF	NA
TRBV7-8	TRBJ2-5	TRBD2	NA	CASSPLTGGGRETQYF	TGTGCCAGCAGCCCCCTTACGGGAGGGGGGCGGGAGACCCAGTACTTC
TRBV12-5	TRBJ2-3	NA	NA	CASGLGESTDTQYF	TGTGCTAGTGGTTTGGGGGAAAGCACAGATACGCAGTATTTT
TRBV7-8	TRBJ2-5	NA	NA	CASRLGQREEETQYF	TGTGCCAGCAGGCTAGGCCAGAGAGAAGAAGAGACCCAGTACTTC
TRBV14	TRBJ2-4	TRBD1	NA	CASSQDRQGKNIQYF	TGTGCCAGCAGCCAAGATCGACAGGGAAAAAACATTCAGTACTTC
TRBV6-6	TRBJ1-3	NA	NA	CASTYVGGSSGNTIYF	TGTGCCAGCACGTACGTGGGTGGGAGCTCTGGAAACACCATATATTTT
TRBV15	TRBJ2-1	NA	once	CATSRDLGNEQFF	TGTGCCACCAGCAGAGATCTCGGCAATGAGCAGTTCTTC
TRBV9	TRBJ2-3	TRBD1	NA	CASSQPGQGGTDTQYF	TGTGCCAGCAGCCAACCGGGACAGGGTGGCACAGATACGCAGTATTTT
TRBV7-2	TRBJ2-5	TRBD2	once	CASSLRGLALGETQYF	TGTGCCAGCAGCTTAAGGGGACTAGCGCTTGGGGAGACCCAGTACTTC
TRBV6-5	TRBJ2-6	NA	NA	CASSPGAKANVLTF	TGTGCCAGCAGTCCAGGGGCAAAGGCCAACGTCCTGACTTTC
TRBV5-6	TRBJ2-7	NA	NA	CASSFSIVGVYEQYF	TGTGCCAGCAGCTTTTCGATAGTTGGGGTTTACGAGCAGTACTTC
TRBV6-2/TRBV6-3	TRBJ2-3	NA	NA	CASSYHSSTDTQYF	TGTGCCAGCAGTTATCACAGTAGCACAGATACGCAGTATTTT